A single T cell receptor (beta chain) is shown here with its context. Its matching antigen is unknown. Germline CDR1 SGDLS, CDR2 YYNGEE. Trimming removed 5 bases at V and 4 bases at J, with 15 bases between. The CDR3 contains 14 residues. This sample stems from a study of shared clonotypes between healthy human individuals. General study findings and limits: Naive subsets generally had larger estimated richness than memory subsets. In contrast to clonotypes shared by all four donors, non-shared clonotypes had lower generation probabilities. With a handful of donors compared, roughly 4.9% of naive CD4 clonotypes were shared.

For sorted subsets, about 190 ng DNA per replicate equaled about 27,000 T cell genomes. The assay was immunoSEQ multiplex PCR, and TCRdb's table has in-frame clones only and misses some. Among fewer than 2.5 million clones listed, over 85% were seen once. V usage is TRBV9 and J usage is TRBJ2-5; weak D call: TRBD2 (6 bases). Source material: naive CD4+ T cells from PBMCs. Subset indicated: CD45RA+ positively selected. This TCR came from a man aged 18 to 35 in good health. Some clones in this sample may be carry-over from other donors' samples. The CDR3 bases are TGTGCCAGCAGTACCGGGAGTCCCCCAGAGACCCAGTACTTC. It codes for CASSTGSPPETQYF.